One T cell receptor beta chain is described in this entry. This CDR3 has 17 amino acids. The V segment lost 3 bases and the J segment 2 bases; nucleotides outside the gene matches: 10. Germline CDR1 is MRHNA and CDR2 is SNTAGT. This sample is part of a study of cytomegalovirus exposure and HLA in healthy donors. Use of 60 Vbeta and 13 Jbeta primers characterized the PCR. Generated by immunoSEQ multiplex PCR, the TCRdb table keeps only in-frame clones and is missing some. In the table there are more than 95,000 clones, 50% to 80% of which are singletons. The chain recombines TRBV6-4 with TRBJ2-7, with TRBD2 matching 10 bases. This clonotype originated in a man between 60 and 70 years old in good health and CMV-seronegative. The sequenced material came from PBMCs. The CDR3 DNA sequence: TGTGCCAGCAGTGAATGTAGCGGGGGGCTTTTACCCTACGAGCAGTACTTC. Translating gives CASSECSGGLLPYEQYF.